Below, one T cell receptor (beta chain) is given with its context. Its antigen specificity is not known. Base qualities are not at hand, and no much larger clone is one base apart. Libraries were built with the immunoSEQ multiplex PCR assay. A mixture of 60 forward primers for TCR Vbeta segments and 13 reverse primers for TCR Jbeta segments was used in the multiplex PCR. A multiplex PCR assay on genomic DNA amplified the CDR3 region of rearranged TCR beta genes. Amplified TCR beta libraries were sequenced as 87-base-pair reads on the Illumina HiSeq System. The published analysis was carried out like this. A later analysis tallied tens of millions of unique TCR beta chains across the 666 repertoires, and approximately 9.9 million of those chains were shared by two or more donors. To remove PCR and sequencing errors, raw reads were error-corrected and collapsed into unique sequences using a nearest-neighbor algorithm that merged closely related sequences. Alignment of CDR3 sequences to IMGT reference sequences was used to assign V, D and J gene segments. Each retained sequence needed at least a six-nucleotide match to both a V gene segment and a J gene segment. Rearrangements were classified as productive when the CDR3 lacked stop codons and remained in frame with V and J, and all other rearrangements were classified as non-productive. CDR3 was defined by IMGT convention, running from the second conserved V-encoded cysteine to the conserved J-encoded phenylalanine. In an earlier analysis of more than 550 of the donors, sequences lacking an unambiguous match to a single V gene segment were excluded. An earlier analysis of 500 to 600 of the donors classified V segments as functional when productive rearrangements were above 56.7% and as segregating when the standard deviation between donors was above 5%. A statistical classification framework was built to diagnose cytomegalovirus status from the catalog of TCR beta chain sequences. V and J gene assignment, in a later analysis, came from comparing TCR nucleotide sequences with IMGT/GENE-DB human TR gene sequences. A later analysis assigned CDR3 sequences and most-parsimonious VDJ recombination scenarios with the TCRdist pipeline. In a later analysis, each TCR beta chain was defined by its CDR3 amino acid sequence together with its V-gene family, and reads without a unique V-gene family were excluded. As a way to deal with suspected cross-contamination and a sequencing artifact, a later analysis dropped over 550 nucleotide sequences that were highly shared and had low generation probability. For each public chain, a later analysis derived a clonal expansion index from normalized ranks of inferred template counts within each repertoire. In a later analysis, generation probabilities were computed with a VDJ recombination model fitted to out-of-frame rearrangements, and the resulting probabilities were checked against IGoR. In a later analysis, hypergeometric tests were used to score TCR-TCR, TCR-HLA and TCR-CMV co-occurrence, with a repertoire-size bias correction applied to TCR pairs. In a later analysis, false discovery rates were estimated by permuting HLA or CMV assignments 20 times. A later analysis grouped co-occurring TCRs with DBSCAN, adding TCRdist sequence similarity when clustering within HLA-allele-positive subsets. Co-occurrence clustering excluded repertoires with fewer than 30,000 or more than 120,000 public chains, plus five with anomalous nucleotide sharing. TCRdb limited this immuneACCESS table to in-frame rearrangements with V and J called. A share of clones is missing; checked studies link under half to unresolved V genes, and the rest is unexplained. The D gene and trimming were derived from the DNA, and the V and J assignments and clone size from that table. The sample table records tens of thousands of clones; around 84% of these occur just once. The top ten clones comprise approximately 2.3% of the sample.

CDR3 length: 16 amino acids, cysteine to phenylalanine. Left in the record is the CDR3 DNA by itself, 48 bases read in frame from the first base. Trimmed from V: 6 bases; trimmed from J: 2 bases; junction bases lacking a gene match: 10. From the germline V gene (reference sequence), CDR1 is LNHDA and CDR2 is SQIVND. The cohort consisted of 666 healthy bone marrow donors. At the time of sampling, every cohort member was nominally healthy, though immune exposures that went unrecorded were likely present. The donor was CMV seronegative and was included in the group of several hundred seronegative cohort members. Every donor gave a peripheral blood sample, and the peripheral blood mononuclear cells from that sample were used for TCR beta sequencing. Genomic DNA was extracted from the blood cell samples with the Qiagen DNeasy Blood Extraction Kit. This entry is derived from a study of cytomegalovirus exposure and HLA in healthy donors (TCRdb year 2017). Study-wide context: An earlier analysis of some 600 of the donors reported over 250 Gb of sequence data and 117 million unique TCR beta sequences obtained from around 170 million T cells. An early release that covered about 600 HLA-typed donors contained about 300 gigabases of sequencing data and 75 million to 100 million unique TCR sequences. Of the 350 to 400 genotyped donors, approximately 83% fell in the genetic ancestry cluster associated with self-reported Caucasian donors. The aim of the study was to test whether cataloging public T cell receptors could identify signatures of past pathogen exposure. The study used immunosequencing to profile the T cell repertoires of 666 subjects and linked those repertoires to cytomegalovirus serostatus. A separate validation cohort of over 95 different subjects was used in addition to the 666-subject first cohort. To predict cytomegalovirus infection status, the study brought together high-throughput TCR immunosequencing, statistical association of individual TCRs with disease status, and machine learning. A later analysis re-analyzed previously published TCR beta repertoires from several hundred donors and added high-resolution HLA genotyping to study TCR occurrence patterns. In the later analysis, no new phenotypic data were used to find candidate immune exposures; instead, reliance was placed on TCR beta sequences and their occurrence across donors. An earlier analysis of around 640 of the donors used high-throughput TCR beta sequencing to judge whether each TCR beta V gene segment behaved as functional or pseudogenic. Alongside the repertoire data, information on donor age, sex, ethnicity and CMV serostatus was compiled. A later genetic analysis used genome-wide SNP genotypes for about 55% of the 666 donors, treating that subset as a discovery cohort. Every repertoire in the discovery cohort had been generated on one and the same sequencing platform. HLA typing included class I and class II loci at four-digit resolution. The number of donors typed differed by locus, with roughly 629-640 for A, B, C, DRB1 and DQB1, about 500 for DQA1, about 610 for DPA1, and over 400 for DPB1. Four or five DR-DQ haplotypes were treated as single units for association and clustering because of strong linkage in the cohort. Among several hundred genotyped donors of the cohort, an average of roughly 230,000 unique TCR beta nucleotide sequences was sequenced per donor, of which about 19% were non-productive.

What the study reported, not specific to this receptor: In vitro tests confirmed that a few of the cytomegalovirus-associated TCR beta chains recognize cytomegalovirus antigens. The earlier analysis of nearly 600 of the donors excluded 15 to 20 rarely observed V segments, including chromosome 9 orphons, because counts were too low. In a later analysis, several top co-occurrence clusters were reported to appear linked to parvovirus B19, influenza, CMV and Epstein-Barr virus. A cluster of highly shared sequence variants was judged likely to represent a technical artifact of the sequencing pipeline. A total of roughly 160 TCR beta chains were listed by the study as associated with cytomegalovirus. Because HLA typing was missing for some donors at each locus, association tests included only the typed subset. The cohort was sequenced for TCR beta chains only, and without alpha or paired-chain data the features that could be detected were limited. Immune exposure information for the cohort was limited to CMV serostatus. Most TCR sequences were observed very rarely across donors, whereas some public TCRs were present in many individuals. Presence/absence analyses assumed roughly uniform sequencing depth across donors, an assumption that may not hold. The classifier was reported to diagnose cytomegalovirus status with high specificity and sensitivity in both the original cohort and the validation cohort. Because the 87-base-pair reads could not distinguish some IMGT-functional V segments, including TRBV6-2 and TRBV6-3, those segments were excluded. At a false discovery rate of 0.05, a later analysis linked some 17,000 TCR beta sequences to specific HLA alleles. A further reported finding was that TCR beta sequences accurately predicted the HLA-A and HLA-B alleles for most subjects in the first cohort. V-gene and J-gene trimming of TCR beta chains was associated with a missense DCLRE1C variant in a later genetic analysis, and the association was replicated in an independent cohort. The authors suggested that the approach could potentially be extended to other disease states and immunological phenotypes. Most CMV-associated TCR beta chains appeared to be HLA-restricted in a later analysis, and the HLA associations seemed to be driven largely by CMV exposure. In a later genetic analysis, fewer N-insertions in productive TCRs were reported among donors in an Asian-associated ancestry cluster than the roughly 710-donor mean. Compared with equally common non-associated chains, HLA-associated TCR beta chains in a later analysis were more clonally expanded and had lower generation probabilities. Correlated functional status among segregating V segments might be attributable to linkage disequilibrium, but an unknown experimental factor could not be ruled out. In a later analysis, TCR association rates were found to vary across HLA loci, with the most associated TCRs seen for DRB1 alleles and the fewest for HLA-C alleles. Assigning TCR associations to individual alleles was difficult when HLA alleles, especially DR and DQ, strongly co-occurred. In an earlier analysis of about 600 of the donors, most TCR beta V segments appeared in productive rearrangements about 87% or about 30% of the time, broadly matching IMGT annotations.

What was sequenced was PBMCs. The rearranged segments are TRBV19 and TRBJ1-5; 7 bases in between match TRBD1. This clonotype was obtained from a man younger than 35 in good health and CMV-seronegative. The CDR3 has the sequence CASSETGLLGNQPQHF. The DNA sequence is as follows: TGTGCCAGTAGCGAGACAGGGCTCCTAGGCAATCAGCCCCAGCATTTT.